The sequence of this TCR beta chain was determined in a study of PD-1 blockade in classical Hodgkin lymphoma. At the level of the study: Patients got intravenous nivolumab 3 mg/kg every 2 weeks. Study results and caveats: By C4D1, CD4+ diversity increased significantly, especially in complete responders. In newly diagnosed patients, baseline TCR diversity was reportedly below that of healthy donors. Why repertoires differed is undefined; disease activity or prior therapy possibly contributed.

With regard to this clone: The antigen remains unidentified.

Produced via immunoSEQ multiplex PCR; TCRdb's table is partial and in-frame only. The repertoire holds 25,000 to 35,000 clones, less than 75% seen once, with 26% in the top ten. No patient escaped relapse after autologous stem cell transplantation, and brentuximab vedotin exposure varied. The source of this sequence is a human donor with classical Hodgkin lymphoma. The sample consisted of peripheral blood mononuclear cells (PBMCs), taken before the second cycle of nivolumab.

This chain's CDR3 is CASSEADFVYEQYF. In DNA form, the CDR3 reads TGTGCCAGCAGTGAAGCTGACTTTGTATACGAGCAGTACTTC. The chain uses TRBV6-1 and TRBJ2-7; no definite D call. Germline V lookup: CDR1 MNHNS, CDR2 SASEGT. V dropped 0 bases and J dropped 4 bases, with 10 bases sitting between them. The CDR3 has 14 amino acids.